The rows below give T cell receptor beta chains drawn from one sample of a study of blood T cell repertoires in COVID-19. Clones were read by immunoSEQ multiplex PCR, and TCRdb kept only the in-frame ones, dropping some. The repertoire has some 350,000 clones, approximately 92% of them found once; the top ten carry 0.9% to 1.1%. The sequencing input was PBMCs or T cells enriched from blood (not recorded which). The receptor source for this set is a young man who had recovered from COVID-19. Each CDR3 is given with its conserved first and last residue. D genes are given only for firm matches. Clone size is stated in some rows and not others, as once, few, many or a class when expanded.

TRBJ2-1 | TRBV11-3 | NA | TRBD1 | CASSLGGTGTYNEQFF | TGTGCCAGCAGCTTAGGCGGGACAGGAACCTACAATGAGCAGTTCTTC
TRBJ2-4 | TRBV2 | NA | NA | CASSRTGLEIAKNIQYF | TGTGCCAGCAGCCGTACGGGACTTGAAATAGCCAAAAACATTCAGTACTTC
TRBJ2-2 | TRBV7-9 | NA | TRBD1 | CASSLALQTGGRGTGELFF | TGTGCCAGCAGCTTAGCGCTACAGACAGGGGGCCGAGGGACCGGGGAGCTGTTTTTT
TRBJ1-2 | TRBV18 | NA | NA | CASSPSGSGGNYGYTF | TGTGCCAGCTCACCAAGCGGGTCCGGTGGCAACTATGGCTACACCTTC
TRBJ1-3 | TRBV7-8 | NA | TRBD1 | CASSTQGLGNTIYF | TGTGCCAGCAGTACACAGGGGTTGGGAAACACCATATATTTT
TRBJ1-1 | TRBV13 | NA | NA | CASSFPTGEAFF | TGTGCCAGCAGCTTCCCGACAGGTGAAGCTTTCTTT
TRBJ1-1 | TRBV6-5 | NA | NA | CASRSQGRAFF | TGTGCCAGCAGGTCACAGGGTCGGGCTTTCTTT
TRBJ2-3 | TRBV12-2 | once | NA | CASRLALGWTVGRADTQYF | TGTGCAAGTCGCTTAGCGCTGGGTTGGACAGTGGGTCGTGCAGATACGCAGTATTTT
TRBJ2-7 | TRBV12-1 | NA | NA | CASLRQVINEQYF | TGTGCCAGCCTGAGACAGGTTATCAACGAGCAGTACTTC
TRBJ2-7 | TRBV28 | NA | NA | CASRVGKLYEQYF | TGTGCCAGCAGGGTCGGGAAACTCTACGAGCAGTACTTC
TRBJ1-2 | TRBV18 | NA | TRBD1 | CASSLDRGYGYTF | TGTGCCAGCTCCCTAGACAGGGGGTATGGCTACACCTTC
TRBJ2-7 | TRBV3-1/TRBV3-2 | NA | NA | CASSQEWSYEQYF | TGTGCCAGCAGCCAAGAGTGGAGCTACGAGCAGTACTTC
TRBJ2-7 | TRBV5-1 | NA | TRBD2 | CASSPGLAGLEQYF | TGCGCCAGCAGTCCGGGACTAGCGGGACTCGAGCAGTACTTC
TRBJ2-1 | TRBV10-3 | NA | TRBD2 | CAISGLAGVGINEQFF | TGTGCCATCAGTGGACTAGCGGGAGTAGGTATCAATGAGCAGTTCTTC
TRBJ2-1 | TRBV5-1 | NA | NA | CASSRVGLNNEQFF | TGCGCCAGCAGTCGGGTCGGACTGAACAATGAGCAGTTCTTC
TRBJ2-3 | TRBV19 | NA | TRBD2 | CASSRPLRPIGGANTQYF | TGTGCCAGTAGTCGTCCTCTGCGACCTATCGGGGGGGCTAATACGCAGTATTTT
TRBJ1-6 | TRBV4-2 | NA | NA | CASSQGTAESLNSPLHF | TGTGCCAGCAGCCAAGGGACAGCTGAATCCTTAAATTCACCCCTCCACTTT
TRBJ2-2 | TRBV7-9 | NA | NA | CASSPLRGGAAGELFF | TGTGCCAGCAGCCCTCTAAGGGGCGGGGCGGCCGGGGAGCTGTTTTTT
TRBJ1-5 | TRBV30 | once | NA | CACAGLGNQPQHF | TGTGCCTGTGCTGGACTTGGCAATCAGCCCCAGCATTTT
TRBJ2-7 | TRBV19 | NA | TRBD2 | CASSTASGTYYEQYF | TGTGCCAGTAGTACGGCTAGCGGGACTTACTACGAGCAGTACTTC
TRBJ2-3 | TRBV7-3 | NA | NA | CASSLYTDTQYF | TGTGCCAGCAGCCTTTACACAGATACGCAGTATTTT
TRBJ1-2 | TRBV5-1 | NA | NA | CASSLDVQGDYTF | TGCGCCAGCAGCTTGGACGTACAGGGCGACTACACCTTC
TRBJ1-2 | TRBV7-9 | NA | NA | CASSPLQGRNGYTF | TGTGCCAGCAGCCCACTCCAGGGAAGGAATGGCTACACCTTC
TRBJ2-1 | TRBV28 | once | NA | CASSLPFWTTDPSSYNEQFF | TGTGCCAGCAGTTTACCCTTTTGGACTACCGACCCGAGCTCCTACAATGAGCAGTTCTTC
TRBJ2-3 | TRBV5-3 | NA | NA | CARSLDTITDTQYF | TGTGCCAGAAGCTTGGACACTATCACAGATACGCAGTATTTT
TRBJ2-7 | TRBV6-5 | NA | TRBD1 | CASSLGGQVYEQYF | TGTGCCAGCAGCCTTGGGGGACAGGTTTACGAGCAGTACTTC
TRBJ1-1 | TRBV19 | NA | NA | CASSIGSETEAFF | TGTGCCAGTAGTATAGGGTCGGAGACTGAAGCTTTCTTT
TRBJ2-1 | TRBV4-2 | NA | NA | CASSHGVGRERSAYNEQFF | TGTGCCAGCAGCCACGGTGTCGGCAGAGAGCGTTCAGCCTACAATGAGCAGTTCTTC
TRBJ2-5 | TRBV10-2 | NA | NA | CASSDGGIGETQYF | TGCGCCAGCAGTGATGGGGGGATAGGGGAGACCCAGTACTTC
TRBJ2-3 | TRBV7-2 | NA | NA | CASSLSGARTQYF | TGTGCCAGCAGCTTATCTGGAGCACGTACGCAGTATTTT
TRBJ2-7 | TRBV29-1 | NA | NA | CSVREQGNHYEQYF | TGCAGCGTTCGTGAACAGGGCAATCACTACGAGCAGTACTTC
TRBJ2-3 | TRBV29-1 | NA | TRBD2 | CSVLLAGSTDTQYF | TGCAGCGTCCTCCTAGCGGGAAGCACAGATACGCAGTATTTT
TRBJ2-5 | TRBV9 | NA | NA | CASSVGTLVETQYF | TGTGCCAGCAGCGTCGGGACTTTGGTAGAGACCCAGTACTTC
TRBJ1-2 | TRBV3-1/TRBV3-2 | NA | NA | CASSPTGPYGYTF | TGTGCCAGCAGCCCGACAGGACCTTATGGCTACACCTTC
TRBJ2-7 | TRBV6-2/TRBV6-3 | NA | NA | CASSSNYEQYF | TGTGCCAGCAGTTCCAACTACGAGCAGTACTTC
TRBJ2-7 | TRBV10-3 | NA | NA | CAISESGAIYEQYF | TGTGCCATCAGTGAGTCGGGCGCTATCTACGAGCAGTACTTC
TRBJ2-7 | TRBV28 | NA | TRBD1 | CASSAAKVGQGHEQYF | TGTGCCAGCAGCGCCGCAAAAGTGGGACAGGGGCACGAGCAGTACTTC
TRBJ2-3 | TRBV28 | once | TRBD2 | CASSPPGLARRDTQYF | TGTGCCAGCAGTCCCCCGGGACTAGCGCGCCGAGATACGCAGTATTTT
TRBJ1-2 | TRBV28 | few | TRBD1 | CASREQGRNYGYTF | TGTGCCAGCAGAGAACAGGGGCGAAACTATGGCTACACCTTC
TRBJ2-2 | TRBV19 | NA | NA | CASSMAASSRTGELFF | TGTGCCAGTAGTATGGCGGCTAGCTCGCGCACCGGGGAGCTGTTTTTT
TRBJ1-4 | TRBV7-2 | NA | TRBD1 | CASSRARQGVGEKLFF | TGTGCCAGCAGCCGCGCCAGACAGGGGGTGGGTGAAAAACTGTTTTTT
TRBJ2-1 | TRBV7-8 | NA | NA | CASSFDLGSYNEQFF | TGTGCCAGCAGCTTTGACCTAGGCTCCTACAATGAGCAGTTCTTC
TRBJ1-1 | TRBV27 | NA | TRBD1 | CASSRNRDSEAFF | TGTGCCAGCAGTCGAAATCGGGACAGTGAAGCTTTCTTT
TRBJ2-2 | TRBV5-6 | NA | NA | CASSLGRRGTGELFF | TGTGCCAGCAGCTTGGGGCGGCGAGGCACCGGGGAGCTGTTTTTT
TRBJ1-1 | TRBV3-1/TRBV3-2 | NA | NA | CASSQEGRGSTEAFF | TGTGCCAGCAGCCAAGAGGGACGGGGGAGCACTGAAGCTTTCTTT
TRBJ2-6 | TRBV7-9 | NA | TRBD1 | CASSHPPGTGYSGANVLTF | TGTGCCAGCAGCCACCCGCCGGGGACAGGGTATTCTGGGGCCAACGTCCTGACTTTC
TRBJ2-7 | TRBV6-5 | NA | TRBD1 | CASSSQTGGLGYEQYF | TGTGCCAGCAGTTCCCAGACAGGGGGTTTAGGCTACGAGCAGTACTTC
TRBJ2-5 | TRBV7-3 | NA | TRBD2 | CASSPSGLAGGVGTQYF | TGTGCCAGCAGCCCATCGGGACTAGCGGGAGGGGTAGGGACCCAGTACTTC